The T cell receptor (beta chain) described here comes from a study of CXCR3-negative and CXCR3-positive naive CD8 T cells. TRB cDNA libraries were made by UMI-labeled 5' RACE. TCRdb reprocessed the 5' RACE reads, with one entry per CDR3 protein and no DNA. The sample totals 45,000 to 60,000 distinct CDR3 sequences. Points from the study as a whole: For naive cells, CXCR3-negative and CXCR3-positive subsets had similar TRBV-TRBJ usage; for memory cells, usage differed. No difference in surface CD5 was seen between naive subsets, and TCR strength was inferred from TRB CDR3 properties. Fresh PBMCs were used in most assays, and CXCR3 expression partially decreased after cryopreservation. Naive subsets were similarly diverse, while memory CD8+ repertoires were much less diverse.

With regard to this clonotype: Its antigen is unknown.

This CDR3 has 14 amino acids. Per the germline V gene, CDR1 is SGHRS and CDR2 is YFSETQ. The receptor was derived from a human donor in good health. Some clones in this sample may be carry-over from other donors' samples. The V call is TRBV5-1, the J call TRBJ2-1; as DNA is missing, the TRBD1 call by TCRdb cannot be tested. Source material: memory CD8+ T cells from blood. Here the CDR3 reads CASSLGGDYNEQFF.